This T cell receptor beta chain was recovered during a study of T cells in Graves' hyperthyroidism and ophthalmopathy (dated 2019 in TCRdb). For context, the study as a whole: Peripheral blood samples were taken at the time of initial diagnosis, prior to any treatment. The approximately 100 discovery patients were randomly split 7:3 into training and test sets. The paper describes TCR Vbeta CDR3 sequencing of fewer than 150 peripheral blood samples, made up of 40 to 45 ophthalmopathy patients, over 70 hyperthyroidism patients and 17 progressor patients. Following sampling, methimazole starting at 30 mg daily was given to hyperthyroidism patients, and high-dose intravenous methylprednisolone was given to ophthalmopathy patients. To identify TCR V-J signatures that set the groups apart, the researchers used a discovery cohort of 90 to 100 patients, made up of 43 with Graves' ophthalmopathy and some 55 with stable Graves' hyperthyroidism. In more than 5 Graves' hyperthyroidism patients, the study also compared T-cell repertoires from thyroid tissue with T-cell repertoires from blood. Prospective prediction of ophthalmopathy was tested in an independent validation cohort of fewer than 20 hyperthyroidism patients and 15 to 17 patients who later progressed to ophthalmopathy.

Graves' hyperthyroidism was defined as stable when no progression to ophthalmopathy occurred over 18 months of follow-up. Hyperthyroidism patients were newly diagnosed, with disease duration under 2 months, and aged 18 to 65 years. Exclusion was applied to patients with uncontrolled infections, other autoimmune diseases, pregnancy or lactation. Diagnoses were based on clinical symptoms, serum thyroxine and TRAb, thyroid ultrasound and orbital computed tomography. PBMCs were separated from around 9.1 ml of fresh peripheral blood using Ficoll-Paque density gradient centrifugation. Total RNA was extracted using Trizol reagent, and RNA quality was assessed on an Agilent 2100 Bioanalyzer. Overall study results and their limits: Most expanded thyroid clonotypes (frequency above 0.001) were also found in blood, which suggests that blood repertoires may mirror thyroid immune responses. In validation, the model predicted progression to ophthalmopathy with approximately 70% sensitivity and approximately 72% specificity, a median of around six months before onset. Sample size was not statistically predetermined, and investigators were not blinded to group allocation. In cross-validation, a model built on a 13 V-J signature told ophthalmopathy apart from stable hyperthyroidism with under 90% sensitivity and about 81% specificity, and in testing the same model reached 80%/75%.

Remarks on this clonotype: No cognate antigen has been identified for it. No much larger clone exists at a distance of one base, and base qualities are not known.

TCR beta CDR3 regions were amplified from RNA transcripts. A first-round RT-PCR of the TCR CDR3 used the HTBI primer set with the Qiagen OneStep RT-PCR kit. Libraries were constructed in a second round of multiplex PCR, after which size selection and purification were performed. Paired-end sequencing of the libraries was performed with 100 bp reads on an Illumina HiSeq2000. In the original analysis: SOAPnuke was used to process the raw data, removing reads that contained adapters or uncalled bases, had a mean Phred below 15, or lacked an exact match to the constant primer or identifier. COPE v1.2.5 was used to merge the high-quality paired reads, and each unique nucleotide sequence was defined as a clonotype. MiTCR v1.1 was used to align clonotypes to the IMGT TRBV, TRBD and TRBJ reference segments. The analysis included only V-J combinations with a frequency above 0.0001, which together covered 99% to 99.2% of the repertoires. A TCS score was defined as the ratio of F50 (clonal expansion) to E x V (chaos), with BLOSUM62-based TCRdist applied between CDR3 peptides within each V-J. Welch's t-statistics and random forest reduced approximately 520 V-J features to about 13, which were used in a naive Bayes classifier (R e1071). The Morisita-Horn index was used to measure how similar the thyroid and blood repertoires were. The public reads were quality trimmed at Q25 with fastp and then assembled into clones with MiXCR by TCRdb, keeping productive beta chains. Each record represents a unique CDR3 protein, reported with the most common genes and DNA among its rows. These V and J calls rely on TCRdb rather than the paper's analysis. The sample profile shows roughly 710,000 distinct CDR3 sequences; approximately 36% of them were found once. The ten largest clonotypes hold around 32% of the sample.

Trimming takes 1 base from V and 1 base from J, and the germline ends sit 14 bases apart. The CDR3 runs 15 amino acids, cysteine and phenylalanine included. Solely the CDR3 DNA is kept, with 45 bases framed from the first base. CDR1 and CDR2 are read off the germline V gene (reference sequence) as DFQATT and SNEGSKA. Sequences were obtained from blood. The V gene is TRBV20-1 and the J gene is TRBJ2-7; the D gene lacks a confident call. The receptor comes from a middle-aged woman with Graves' hyperthyroidism. CDR3 reads: CSARVPGSGSYEQYF. DNA sequence: TGCAGTGCTAGAGTCCCCGGGTCCGGATCCTACGAGCAGTACTTC.